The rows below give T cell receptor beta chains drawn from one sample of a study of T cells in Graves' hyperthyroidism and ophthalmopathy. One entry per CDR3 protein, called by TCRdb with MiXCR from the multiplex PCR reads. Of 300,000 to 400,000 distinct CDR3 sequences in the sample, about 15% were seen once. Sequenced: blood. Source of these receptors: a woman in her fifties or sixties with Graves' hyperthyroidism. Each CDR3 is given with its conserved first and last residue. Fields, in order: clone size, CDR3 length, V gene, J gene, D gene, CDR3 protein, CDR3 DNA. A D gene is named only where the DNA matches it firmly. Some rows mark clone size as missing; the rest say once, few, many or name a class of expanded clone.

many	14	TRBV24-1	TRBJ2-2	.	CATSGTRYTGELFF	TGTGCCACCAGTGGTACTCGGTACACCGGGGAGCTGTTTTTT
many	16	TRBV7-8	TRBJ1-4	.	CASSLGPGATNEKLFF	TGTGCCAGCAGCTTAGGGCCCGGCGCAACTAATGAAAAACTGTTTTTT
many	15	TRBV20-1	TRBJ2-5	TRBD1	CSAKSLRDRWETQYF	TGCAGTGCTAAGTCCCTCCGGGACAGGTGGGAGACCCAGTACTTC
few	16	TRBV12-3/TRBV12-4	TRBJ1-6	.	CASSWTPSSYNSPLHF	TGTGCCAGCAGTTGGACGCCGAGCTCCTATAATTCACCCCTCCACTTT
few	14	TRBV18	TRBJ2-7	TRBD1	CASSTGTETYEQYF	TGTGCCAGCTCAACCGGGACAGAGACTTACGAGCAGTACTTC
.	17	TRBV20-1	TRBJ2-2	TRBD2	CSARGTGLAGVDGELFF	TGCAGTGCTAGAGGAACGGGACTAGCGGGAGTTGACGGGGAGCTGTTTTTT
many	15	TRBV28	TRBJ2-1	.	CASSAPSGPYNEQFF	TGTGCCAGCAGTGCACCGAGCGGGCCCTACAATGAGCAGTTCTTC
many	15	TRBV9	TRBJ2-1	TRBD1	CASSVAPTGGHEQFF	TGTGCCAGCAGCGTAGCTCCGACAGGGGGCCATGAGCAGTTCTTC
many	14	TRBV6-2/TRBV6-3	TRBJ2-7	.	CASSYFMVKDEQYF	TGTGCCAGCAGTTACTTCATGGTTAAGGACGAGCAGTACTTC
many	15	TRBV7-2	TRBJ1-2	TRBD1	CASSWVTGQNYGYTF	TGTGCCAGCAGCTGGGTGACGGGACAGAACTATGGCTACACCTTC